This T cell receptor beta chain was retrieved from a study of blood T cells in healthy people across ages. Germline values: CDR1 LGHNA, CDR2 YNFKEQ. The length of the CDR3 is 16 residues. Losses at the gene ends were 3 bases for V and 1 base for J; bases not matched to a gene: 6. A J-beta primer mix and a sample-barcoded 5' primer were used in a second PCR of about 7 to 11 cycles. TCRdb used MiXCR to reprocess the 5' RACE reads, holding one entry per CDR3 protein. This repertoire shows about 1.8 million distinct CDR3 sequences, about 50% found once; its top ten account for over 2%. The source material was blood. The TCR sequence derives from a woman aged 40 to 49 in good health. The chain carries TRBV4-2 and TRBJ2-3, with 8 bases lining up with TRBD2. The CDR3 bases are TGTGCCAGCAGCCACCAACTAGCGGAGCGCACAGATACGCAGTATTTT. It yields the protein CASSHQLAERTDTQYF.